One TCR beta chain is described in this entry. Germline V gene data show CDR1 as LNHDA and CDR2 as SQIVND (reference sequence). Losses at the gene ends were 4 bases for V and 5 bases for J; bases not matched to a gene: 10. The CDR3 is 16 amino acids. This record comes from a study of cytomegalovirus exposure and HLA in healthy donors. TCRdb's copy holds only in-frame clones and misses some; the assay was immunoSEQ multiplex PCR. The sample contains about 110,000 clones, nearly 97% of which appear only once. This chain links TRBV19 with TRBJ1-3; 8 bases are shared with TRBD1. The sequencing input was PBMCs. The receptor was isolated from a woman under 30 in good health and CMV-seronegative. CDR3: CASSTEDREGRNTIYF. The CDR3 DNA is TGTGCCAGTAGTACAGAGGACAGGGAAGGTAGAAACACCATATATTTT.